Listed here are 23 T cell receptor beta chains from one sample, sequenced in a study of CXCR3-negative and CXCR3-positive naive CD8 T cells (dated by TCRdb to between 2018 and 2020). Sequencing instrument: NextSeq 550. The Human TCR Profiling Kit (MiLaboratory) was used to make UMI-labeled 5' RACE TRB cDNA libraries. TCRdb reanalyzed the reads, keeping one entry per CDR3 protein sequence and omitting DNA. The sample table gives over 95,000 distinct CDR3 sequences. The ten largest clones represent about 0.34% of the sample. The paper as a whole reports these results and caveats: TRB CDR3s from CXCR3-positive naive cells showed higher hydrophobicity (lower Kidera factor 4), lower energy, and higher strength and volume indices than CXCR3-negative naive cells.

Antigen specificity for these receptors is unknown. The sequenced sample was naive CXCR3+ CD8+ T cells from blood. The meaning of the sample's cell subset or site label: CD45RO-CCR7+CD27+CD95- naive CD8+ T cells expressing CXCR3 (TNR3+). Receptors were obtained from a human donor in good health. Some clones in this sample may be carry-over from other donors' samples.

This chain uses TRBV7-9 with TRBJ2-2. This CDR3 has 15 amino acids. Germline assignment: CDR1 SEHNR and CDR2 FQNEAQ (reference sequence). CDR3 region: CASSFVAPRLGELFF.

The chain uses TRBV7-9 and TRBJ1-4; the TRBD1 assignment by TCRdb is unverifiable without DNA. This CDR3 region has 17 residues. From germline, CDR1 is SEHNR and CDR2 FQNEAQ (reference sequence). CDR3: CASSLAVLQGENEKLFF.

CDR3 region: CASSAHPSLRYEQYF. The J gene is TRBJ2-7, the V gene TRBV5-1; without DNA, the TCRdb call of TRBD1 cannot be checked. The CDR3 runs to 15 residues. Germline loops: CDR1 SGHRS, CDR2 YFSETQ.

The chain links TRBV9 to TRBJ2-7. CDR1 and CDR2 (germline): SGDLS, YYNGEE. CDR3 length: 15 amino acids. This CDR3 is CASSVAGYSSYEQYF.

The genes are TRBV7-9 and TRBJ2-1; TCRdb indicates TRBD1, and absent DNA this call remains unverified. The CDR3 has 14 amino acids. The germline V gene has CDR1 SEHNR and CDR2 FQNEAQ (reference sequence). The CDR3 loop is CASSPPGTDNEQFF.

The chain couples TRBV6-5 to TRBJ2-4; the D call of TRBD1 rests on TCRdb alone, since no DNA is present to check it. The CDR3 is made up of 13 amino acids. The germline V gene has CDR1 MNHEY and CDR2 SVGAGI. The CDR3 reads CATRERGKNIQYF.

The CDR3 spells CASSWREGRYEQYF. The chain combines TRBV27 with TRBJ2-7; the TRBD2 assignment by TCRdb is unverifiable without DNA. The germline V gene encodes CDR1 MNHEY and CDR2 SMNVEV (reference sequence). This CDR3 comprises 14 residues.

The chain recombines TRBV23-1 with TRBJ1-5; TCRdb reports TRBD1, a call that lacks DNA to check it against. TRBV23-1 is assigned to the ORF class and has an uncertain function. The CDR3 has 17 residues. The CDR3 loop reads CASSQLTRDGSNQPQHF.

This rearrangement joins TRBV11-2 to TRBJ2-7. CDR1 is SGHAT, CDR2 FQNNGV, per germline. CDR3 length: 14 residues. CDR3 loop: CASSITGGSYEQYF.

The chain couples TRBV12-3 or TRBV12-4 to TRBJ2-5. This CDR3 has 15 amino acids. This CDR3 reads CASSPGLAARETQYF.

V and J are TRBV4-3 and TRBJ2-7; absent DNA, TCRdb's TRBD1 call cannot be checked. CDR3 length equals 15 residues. From germline, CDR1 is LGHNA and CDR2 YSLEER. The CDR3 loop is CASSQEWTGGYEQYF.

V and J are TRBV4-2 and TRBJ2-7. The length of the CDR3 is 14 residues. The germline CDR1 and CDR2 sequences are LGHNA and YNFKEQ. CDR3 region: CASSQGGESYEQYF.

The CDR3 sequence: CASSLASGGADEQFF. The gene calls are TRBV5-1 and TRBJ2-1; TCRdb proposes TRBD2, but this gene call is untestable without DNA. The CDR3 consists of 15 residues. CDR1 SGHRS and CDR2 YFSETQ come from the germline V gene.

The J gene is TRBJ2-2, the V gene TRBV21-1; lacking DNA, the TRBD1 call made by TCRdb goes unchecked. TRBV21-1 constitutes a pseudogene. The CDR3 is 17 residues long. The CDR3 sequence: CASSKEKGHRRTGELFF.

The gene calls are TRBV28 and TRBJ2-1; TCRdb's D gene call, TRBD2, goes unchecked for lack of DNA. Per the germline V gene, CDR1 is MDHEN and CDR2 is SYDVKM. This CDR3 has 18 residues. This CDR3 reads CASSPFVNREFFSDEQFF.

The CDR3 spells CASSSQGDFHEQYF. The rearrangement joins TRBV7-9 to TRBJ2-7; checking the TCRdb D call of TRBD1 is not possible without DNA. The CDR3 extends over 14 amino acids. CDR1 is SEHNR, CDR2 FQNEAQ, per germline (reference sequence).

The J gene is TRBJ2-7, the V gene TRBV20-1; the TCRdb call, TRBD1, lacks DNA for checking. The CDR3 totals 13 residues. The germline CDR1 and CDR2 sequences are DFQATT and SNEGSKA (reference sequence). The CDR3 protein is CSANRDRVYEQYF.

V is TRBV28 and J is TRBJ2-3. The CDR3 loop spans 15 amino acids. Germline V lookup: CDR1 MDHEN, CDR2 SYDVKM. CDR3 amino acids: CASSGRLGLPDTQYF.

V is TRBV7-9 and J is TRBJ2-1. Looked up from germline, CDR1 is SEHNR and CDR2 is FQNEAQ (reference sequence). This CDR3 is 16 amino acids long. CDR3: CASSFRTTTIYNEQFF.

V usage is TRBV27 and J usage is TRBJ2-7; TCRdb reports TRBD1, a call that lacks DNA to check it against. Germline V gene sequence: CDR1 MNHEY, CDR2 SMNVEV (reference sequence). The CDR3 totals 14 residues. Here the CDR3 reads CASSLSRGSYEQYF.

V and J are TRBV12-3 or TRBV12-4 and TRBJ2-1; absent DNA, TCRdb's TRBD2 call cannot be checked. This CDR3 comprises 15 residues. Here the CDR3 reads CASSFWGERDNEQFF.

The chain has TRBV7-2 and TRBJ2-7; TCRdb outputs TRBD1, but without DNA this stays unchecked. The germline V gene has CDR1 SGHTA and CDR2 FQGNSA. This CDR3 spans 15 amino acids. CDR3 residues: CASSPWGGSSDEQYF.

This sequence joins TRBV29-1 and TRBJ2-2; without DNA, the TCRdb call of TRBD1 cannot be checked. Germline CDR1 and CDR2: SQVTM and ANQGSEA. The CDR3 contains 17 residues. CDR3: CSVEGGDRGLNTGELFF.